The 30 T cell receptor beta chains listed next were all sequenced from one sample in a study of T cells in Graves' hyperthyroidism and ophthalmopathy. The CDR3 regions of TCR beta were amplified from RNA transcripts. A first-round RT-PCR of the TCR CDR3 used the HTBI primer set. TCRdb recomputed calls from the multiplex PCR reads with MiXCR, one row per CDR3 protein. The sample lists over 200,000 distinct CDR3 sequences; approximately 17% were seen once. The sequenced material came from blood. The receptors stem from a man aged 45 to 65 with Graves' hyperthyroidism.

This clonotype has more than one count but fewer than ten. The chain combines TRBV20-1 with TRBJ1-2; D is uncertain. The length of the CDR3 is 8 residues. The germline V gene encodes CDR1 DFQATT and CDR2 SNEGSKA (reference sequence). V was shortened by 3 bases and J by 14 bases, with 7 bases between the two germline ends. DNA for the CDR3: TGCAGTGCTAGCTACGGGACCTTC. Translating gives CSASYGTF.

There are many counts of this clonotype. This chain connects TRBV27 to TRBJ2-7; no clear D gene. Trimming pared 5 bases from V and 7 bases from J, leaving 15 bases between. CDR1 and CDR2 (germline): MNHEY, SMNVEV (reference sequence). The CDR3 runs 13 residues. Written as DNA, the CDR3 is TGTGCCAGCAGTCCAAGGCCCCCTGGGGAGCAGTACTTC. This codes for CASSPRPPGEQYF.

V is TRBV18 and J is TRBJ2-3, with D maybe TRBD2 (5 bases). Trimming pared 2 bases from V and 3 bases from J, leaving 9 bases between. The CDR3 runs to 14 residues. Germline V gene lookup returns CDR1 KGHSH and CDR2 LQKENI. DNA of the CDR3: TGTGCCAGCTCACCAAACGGGAAAACAGATACGCAGTATTTT. It is translated as CASSPNGKTDTQYF.

A few counts support this clonotype. The J gene is TRBJ2-6, the V gene TRBV25-1; D assignment may be TRBD1 or TRBD2 (5 bases each). The V end was cut by 4 bases, the J end by 1 base, with 5 bases between. This CDR3 comprises 14 residues. Germline-derived CDR1 and CDR2 are MGHDK and SYGVNS. The CDR3 coding sequence is TGTGCCAGCAGTGGGGGGTCTGGGGCCAACGTCCTGACTTTC. Translation: CASSGGSGANVLTF.

With respect to this clonotype: A much more abundant neighbour one base away suggests this may be a read error. J is TRBJ2-1 and V is TRBV30, with TRBD1 as a possible D gene (6 bases). The DNA matches TRBJ2-7 better at its end, which makes the J call doubtful. The CDR3 runs to 11 residues. Looked up from germline, CDR1 is GTSNPN and CDR2 is SVGIG (reference sequence). The CDR3: CASRGYNEQYF. The DNA for the CDR3 is TGTGCCTCCAGGGGTTACAATGAGCAGTACTTC.

The table lists this clonotype with many counts. This chain links TRBV11-2 with TRBJ2-7; D is undetermined. Deletions cut 0 bases from V and 2 bases from J, with 5 bases between. The germline V gene has CDR1 SGHAT and CDR2 FQNNGV. The CDR3 sequence is 13 residues long. The CDR3 protein is CASSLDSPYEQYF. The CDR3 region has the DNA TGTGCCAGCAGCTTAGATTCGCCCTACGAGCAGTACTTC.

The sample holds many counts of this clonotype. V and J are TRBV4-3 and TRBJ2-5; D may be TRBD2 (5 bases). This CDR3 spans 14 amino acids. The V and J ends lost 1 base and 4 bases respectively, with 10 bases between them. Germline-derived CDR1 and CDR2 are LGHNA and YSLEER. The CDR3 is CASSQGVGGETQYF. CDR3 coding DNA: TGCGCCAGCAGCCAAGGGGTTGGAGGAGAGACCCAGTACTTC.

The V and J genes are TRBV6-1 and TRBJ2-5; perhaps D is TRBD1 or TRBD2 (5 bases each). The V gene lost 1 base and the J gene lost 5 bases, with 26 bases spanning the gap. There are 19 residues in the CDR3. CDR1 is MNHNS, CDR2 SASEGT, per germline. The CDR3 sequence is CASSEDDGRTGTPGETQYF. DNA for the CDR3: TGTGCCAGCAGTGAAGATGACGGACGTACCGGGACGCCGGGGGAGACCCAGTACTTC.

This clonotype has a count of ten or more. The V gene is TRBV6-2 or TRBV6-3, the J gene TRBJ2-7; 10 nucleotides match TRBD1. The CDR3 is 16 residues long. The germline CDR1 and CDR2 sequences are MNHEY and SVGEGT. V lost 2 bases and J lost 2; bases outside the gene matches: 6. Written as DNA, the CDR3 is TGTGCCAGCAGTTACCCCGGGACAGGGGCACCCTACGAGCAGTACTTC. Protein sequence: CASSYPGTGAPYEQYF.

In its sample, this clonotype was seen many times. V and J are TRBV20-1 and TRBJ1-1, with D perhaps TRBD1 (5 bases). Trimming removed 0 bases from V and 1 base from J, with 9 bases in between. From germline, CDR1 is DFQATT and CDR2 SNEGSKA (reference sequence). This CDR3 comprises 14 residues. CDR3 bases: TGCAGTGCTAGAGATCCGGGGGAGAACACTGAAGCTTTCTTT. Its protein product is CSARDPGENTEAFF.

This clonotype was recorded at least ten times. The chain uses TRBV5-1 and TRBJ2-3, with TRBD2 as a possible D gene (6 bases). The CDR3 has 14 amino acids. V was pared by 2 bases and J by 4 bases, with 11 bases between. Germline V gene data show CDR1 as SGHRS and CDR2 as YFSETQ. The CDR3 nucleotides read TGCGCCAGCAGCTTTAGCGGACCGCCAGATACGCAGTATTTT. This sequence encodes CASSFSGPPDTQYF.

This clonotype was recorded a few times. This chain uses TRBV6-1 with TRBJ2-2; 9 nucleotides match TRBD2. CDR1 is MNHNS, CDR2 SASEGT, per germline. Losses at the gene ends were 6 bases for V and 4 bases for J; bases not matched to a gene: 3. The CDR3 is 14 residues long. The CDR3 protein is CASRREGVTGELFF. The CDR3 DNA follows: TGTGCCAGCAGGCGGGAGGGGGTCACCGGGGAGCTGTTTTTT.

This clonotype was recorded a few times. The DNA for the CDR3 is TGCGCCAGCAGCTATAGCGGGAATCATGCAGATACGCAGTATTTT. Protein: CASSYSGNHADTQYF. The chain combines TRBV5-1 with TRBJ2-3; 8 bases map to TRBD2. This CDR3 has 15 residues. Trimming took 3 bases from V and 4 from J; bases not matched to a gene: 7. CDR1 is SGHRS and CDR2 is YFSETQ in the germline V gene.

The CDR3 DNA reads TGTGCCAGTAGCCCAGGTCGGCCGAACACTGAAGCTTTCTTT. Amino acid sequence: CASSPGRPNTEAFF. This chain joins TRBV19 and TRBJ1-1; D call uncertain. Germline V gives CDR1 LNHDA, CDR2 SQIVND (reference sequence). V lost 6 bases and J 1 base, leaving 12 bases between the germline ends. The CDR3 runs 14 residues.

This clonotype came up many times. The V and J genes are TRBV30 and TRBJ2-3, with 9 bases identical to TRBD1. Germline V gene data show CDR1 as GTSNPN and CDR2 as SVGIG (reference sequence). Trimming removed 3 bases from V and 3 bases from J; junction bases left unmatched: 7. This CDR3 comprises 15 residues. The DNA for the CDR3 is TGTGCCTGGAGCGGACAGGGGTCAAGAACAGATACGCAGTATTTT. Translated, it gives CAWSGQGSRTDTQYF.

Many counts were recorded for this clonotype. CDR3 protein: CASSQENRGGQPQHF. DNA of the CDR3: TGCGCCAGCAGCCAGGAAAACAGGGGCGGGCAGCCCCAGCATTTT. The rearrangement joins TRBV4-3 to TRBJ1-5; 7 nucleotides match TRBD1. CDR1 is LGHNA, CDR2 YSLEER, per germline. The CDR3 length is 15 residues. Losses at the gene ends were 3 bases for V and 7 bases for J; bases not matched to a gene: 9.

This clonotype was counted only a few times. The chain joins TRBV5-4 to TRBJ2-3; D not certain. Germline loops: CDR1 SGHNT, CDR2 YYREEE (reference sequence). Trimming took off 0 bases at V and 6 bases at J, with 5 bases between the two ends. The CDR3 is made up of 12 amino acids. This chain's CDR3 is CASSLVDDTQYF. CDR3 DNA sequence: TGTGCCAGCAGCTTGGTTGATGATACGCAGTATTTT.

This chain joins TRBV11-3 and TRBJ1-2, with no clear D. This CDR3 contains 14 residues. The germline V gene encodes CDR1 SGHNT and CDR2 YENEEA. V was shortened by 5 bases and J by 2 bases, with 12 bases between the two germline ends. The chain's CDR3 is CASSLTRANYGYTF. For the CDR3, the DNA is TGTGCCAGCAGCCTAACGAGGGCCAACTATGGCTACACCTTC.

This clonotype was recorded at least ten times. V is TRBV2 and J is TRBJ2-7; D unclear. Between the trimmed V and J ends, which lost 2 bases and 3 bases, there was a span of 5 bases. The CDR3 covers 12 residues. Per the germline V gene, CDR1 is SNHLY and CDR2 is FYNNEI. CDR3 region: CASSEMGYEQYF. The CDR3 DNA sequence: TGTGCCAGCAGTGAAATGGGCTACGAGCAGTACTTC.

This clonotype was recorded many times. The genes are TRBV7-3 and TRBJ2-1; perhaps TRBD1 as D (6 bases). V lost 1 base and J lost 3, with 13 bases in between. Germline values: CDR1 SGHTA, CDR2 FQGTGA. CDR3 length: 16 residues. CDR3 sequence: CASSLNSRGDYNEQFF. The CDR3 DNA reads as TGTGCCAGCAGCTTAAATTCCAGGGGCGACTACAATGAGCAGTTCTTC.

This chain uses TRBV19 with TRBJ2-5; D not resolved. V shed 6 bases and J shed 1 base, with 18 bases lying between them. This CDR3 comprises 16 residues. The V gene's germline CDR1 is LNHDA and CDR2 SQIVND (reference sequence). CDR3 DNA sequence: TGTGCCAGTAGATCGAAAGCTCACCTGACCCAAGAGACCCAGTACTTC. Translation gives CASRSKAHLTQETQYF.

In its sample, this clonotype was seen many times. The genes are TRBV27 and TRBJ2-1, with 8 bases that match TRBD2. V dropped 6 bases and J dropped 3; count of bases not matched to a gene: 10. This CDR3 comprises 16 residues. Germline lookup yields CDR1 MNHEY and CDR2 SMNVEV (reference sequence). Written as DNA, the CDR3 is TGTGCCAGCAGCATCGGGGGGGGGGGTGGCTACAATGAGCAGTTCTTC. Its translation: CASSIGGGGGYNEQFF.

This clonotype was seen more than once but under ten times. The V gene is TRBV27, the J gene TRBJ1-2, with 9 nucleotides matching TRBD1. With 4 bases clipped from V and 6 bases from J, the junction kept 3 bases outside the gene matches. Germline V gene sequence: CDR1 MNHEY, CDR2 SMNVEV (reference sequence). This CDR3 has 13 residues. Written as DNA, the CDR3 is TGTGCCAGCAGTTCTCGACAGGGGGATGGCTACACCTTC. This sequence encodes CASSSRQGDGYTF.

This clonotype was detected ten times or more. CDR3 loop: CASRAGRWGRNEQFF. As DNA, the CDR3 is TGTGCCAGCAGAGCGGGCAGGTGGGGGAGAAATGAGCAGTTCTTC. This chain connects TRBV2 to TRBJ2-1, with TRBD2 as a possible D gene (6 bases). The CDR3 is 15 residues long. Between the trimmed V and J ends, which lost 6 bases and 7 bases, there was a span of 19 bases. Germline CDR1 reads SNHLY; CDR2 reads FYNNEI.

The table lists this clonotype with many counts. The gene calls are TRBV24-1 and TRBJ2-4; weak D call: TRBD1 (6 bases). Looked up from germline, CDR1 is KGHDR and CDR2 is SFDVKD. The CDR3 is 14 amino acids. V was cut by 0 bases and J by 8 bases, with 10 bases left in between. The CDR3: CATSDLTGWDIQYF. The CDR3 DNA reads as TGTGCCACCAGTGATTTGACAGGGTGGGACATTCAGTACTTC.

The genes are TRBV28 and TRBJ2-3; 9 bases are shared with TRBD2. The length of the CDR3 is 15 residues. V lost 5 bases, J lost 4 bases, and 7 bases stayed unmatched. Per germline, CDR1 MDHEN and CDR2 SYDVKM. The CDR3 coding sequence is TGTGCCAGCAGTAGACAGTGGACTAGCGCAGATACGCAGTATTTT. Residues: CASSRQWTSADTQYF.

This clonotype was detected ten times or more. The rearrangement uses TRBV20-1 and TRBJ2-5, with no clear D. The CDR3 consists of 12 residues. Deletions cut 3 bases from V and 5 bases from J, with 10 bases between. Germline V CDR1 and CDR2: DFQATT, SNEGSKA (reference sequence). The CDR3 spells CSARAPAETQYF. In nucleotides, the CDR3 is TGCAGTGCTAGGGCTCCCGCCGAGACCCAGTACTTC.

The V call is TRBV20-1, the J call TRBJ2-1, with 10 bases aligning to TRBD2. This CDR3 is 13 amino acids long. The trim removed 4 bases at V and 4 bases at J, leaving 1 base unmatched. CDR1 is DFQATT, CDR2 SNEGSKA, per germline (reference sequence). CDR3: CSAKAGGYNEQFF. The CDR3 DNA reads TGCAGTGCTAAAGCGGGAGGGTACAATGAGCAGTTCTTC.

The chain links TRBV10-2 to TRBJ2-1; 10 bases map to TRBD2. Losses at the gene ends were 2 bases for V and 2 bases for J; bases not matched to a gene: 3. The CDR3 runs to 16 residues. Per germline, CDR1 WSHSY and CDR2 SAAADI. Here the CDR3 reads CASSEIAGGPYNEQFF. The DNA of the CDR3 is TGCGCCAGCAGTGAGATAGCGGGAGGCCCCTACAATGAGCAGTTCTTC.

This chain links TRBV12-3 or TRBV12-4 with TRBJ2-2; 9 bases are shared with TRBD1. The V gene end was trimmed by 11 bases and the J gene end by 3 bases; junction bases not matched to a gene: 10. This CDR3 is 15 amino acids long. Written as DNA, the CDR3 is TGTGCCTGGGCACAACAGGGGGCGTACACCGGGGAGCTGTTTTTT. This sequence encodes CAWAQQGAYTGELFF.